The T cell receptor beta chain under discussion was sequenced for a study of blood T cell repertoires in COVID-19. Recruits, aged about 18 to 90 years, lived in 20 to 30 US areas. Germline CDR1 LNHNV, CDR2 YYDKDF (reference sequence). The CDR3 loop spans 15 amino acids. The V end was cut by 2 bases, the J end by 3 bases, with 8 bases between. Study processing details: Scientists estimated how many nucleated cells there were by amplifying reference gene primers. Libraries were prepared by immunoSEQ multiplex PCR; TCRdb keeps only in-frame clonotypes and omits some of them. The V and J calls and clone size are taken from that table; D and trimming were inferred from the DNA. The repertoire consists of approximately 250,000 clones, with over 80% occurring once and the leading ten covering roughly 4.3%.

The specimen sequenced was PBMCs or T cells enriched from blood (not recorded which). This chain connects TRBV15 to TRBJ2-6; D not resolved. This clonotype was obtained from a woman aged 25-40 years with acute COVID-19. The CDR3 sequence is CATSRQNFGANVLTF. For the CDR3, the DNA is TGTGCCACCAGCAGACAGAATTTTGGGGCCAACGTCCTGACTTTC.